This entry features one TCR beta chain sequence. The sample originates from a study of blood T cell repertoires in COVID-19. Study at large: Sites in the United States, Italy and Spain provided acute and convalescent COVID-19 samples. Sample material is recorded as cDNA or gDNA derived from T cells, B-cell-depleted T cells, or PBMCs.

TCRdb's copy holds only in-frame clones and misses some; the assay was immunoSEQ multiplex PCR. The sample yields a few hundred thousand clones, about 90% seen once. The sequenced sample was peripheral blood. This receptor was identified in a young woman with COVID-19, enrolled during active disease.

The CDR3 sequence is CASALPGSNTEAFF. The DNA of the CDR3 is TGCGCCAGCGCCCTCCCCGGGTCGAACACTGAAGCTTTCTTT. The V gene is TRBV5-1, the J gene TRBJ1-1; D not certain. Trimming removed 7 bases from V and 1 base from J, with 14 bases in between. This CDR3 spans 14 amino acids. Per germline, CDR1 SGHRS and CDR2 YFSETQ.